The rows below give T cell receptor beta chains drawn from one sample of a study of PD-1 blockade in classical Hodgkin lymphoma. This table comes from immunoSEQ multiplex PCR, and its TCRdb copy is limited to in-frame clones, with some not included. This table has about 18,000 clones, approximately 79% appearing once. This sample comprised peripheral blood mononuclear cells (PBMCs), obtained at baseline. The source is a human donor with classical Hodgkin lymphoma. CDR3s include the opening cysteine and the closing phenylalanine or tryptophan. A D gene is named only where the DNA matches it firmly. Size is stated for part of the rows, as once, few or many counts, or as a class when the clone is expanded.

TGTGCCAGCAGCTTAGGAGGGGATGAAGCTTTCTTT,CASSLGGDEAFF,.,TRBJ1-1,.,TRBV11-2
TGTGCCAGTACCCCGGGGACAGGGAGCTATGGCTACACCTTC,CASTPGTGSYGYTF,TRBD1,TRBJ1-2,.,TRBV19
TGTGCCAGCAGACCGGGACAGGGTGGGAATACGCAGTATTTT,CASRPGQGGNTQYF,TRBD1,TRBJ2-3,.,TRBV28
TGTGCCAGCAGCTTTGGGAGCGCCGAGCAGTACTTC,CASSFGSAEQYF,.,TRBJ2-7,large,TRBV5-4
TGTGCCAGCAGCTTAGGTGAGCGGGGTTACAATGAGCAGTTCTTC,CASSLGERGYNEQFF,TRBD2,TRBJ2-1,.,TRBV11-3
TGTGCCAGCAGCTTCGTGGGGTCAACGTACGAGCAGTACTTC,CASSFVGSTYEQYF,.,TRBJ2-7,.,TRBV7-9
TGTGCCAGCAGCGTAGAGGGGGAGTTAAATTACGAGCAGTACTTC,CASSVEGELNYEQYF,.,TRBJ2-7,.,TRBV9
TGTGCCAGCAGCTCCGCCGGGACAGGCCACGAGCAGTACTTC,CASSSAGTGHEQYF,TRBD1,TRBJ2-7,few,TRBV11-2
TGTGCCAGCTCACCAGCTCAGGGGATCGGCTACGAGCAGTACTTC,CASSPAQGIGYEQYF,.,TRBJ2-7,.,TRBV18
TGTGCCATCAGTGACGGACAAGTGCAGTACTTC,CAISDGQVQYF,.,TRBJ2-4,.,TRBV10-3
TGTGCCAGCACAACCGGGACTAGCTCCTACAATGAGCAGTTCTTC,CASTTGTSSYNEQFF,TRBD2,TRBJ2-1,.,TRBV6-1
TGTGCCAGCAGCGCCGGGGAGGGTGTTGGCTACACCTTC,CASSAGEGVGYTF,.,TRBJ1-2,.,TRBV11-2
TGTGCCACCAGCAGAGCAGGAAATGAAAAACTGTTTTTT,CATSRAGNEKLFF,.,TRBJ1-4,.,TRBV15
TGTGCCTGGAGTGTACCGGTGATAGGTGCCTATGGCTACACCTTC,CAWSVPVIGAYGYTF,.,TRBJ1-2,few,TRBV30
TGTGCCAGCAGCCCCTTGACTAGCGGGAGTCCCACCGGGGAGCTGTTTTTT,CASSPLTSGSPTGELFF,TRBD2,TRBJ2-2,once,TRBV7-8
TGTGCCAGCAGCGTGGGGGTTAACTATGGCTACACCTTC,CASSVGVNYGYTF,.,TRBJ1-2,.,TRBV9
TGTGCCAGTACATCAACGCGGACAGCCACTGAAGCTTTCTTT,CASTSTRTATEAFF,.,TRBJ1-1,.,TRBV19
TGTGCCAGCAGCTTAATCCTAGCGGGAGTTGAGACCGGGGAGCTGTTTTTT,CASSLILAGVETGELFF,TRBD2,TRBJ2-2,.,TRBV7-6
TGTGCCAGCAGCTTACCCACGCGATTCTATGGCTACACCTTC,CASSLPTRFYGYTF,.,TRBJ1-2,.,TRBV5-8
TGTGCCAGCAGCTATGGTAGCGCCTACAATGAGCAGTTCTTC,CASSYGSAYNEQFF,.,TRBJ2-1,.,TRBV7-9
TGTGCCAGCAGCGTAGGTGCGGGAGGGCCGCGCGAGCAGTACTTC,CASSVGAGGPREQYF,TRBD2,TRBJ2-7,once,TRBV9
TGTGCCAGCAGCCGAGGGACTGTAGAGACCCAGTACTTC,CASSRGTVETQYF,.,TRBJ2-5,few,TRBV7-6
TGCAGCGTTGAAGATCTTGGGCTAGCGGGAGGCAAGCAGTACTTC,CSVEDLGLAGGKQYF,TRBD2,TRBJ2-7,.,TRBV29-1
TGTGCCAGCAGCTTTACAGACTCTGGAAACACCATATATTTT,CASSFTDSGNTIYF,.,TRBJ1-3,.,TRBV7-2
TGCGCCAGCAGCTTGGGGGGGACAGACTCTGGAAACACCATATATTTT,CASSLGGTDSGNTIYF,TRBD1,TRBJ1-3,.,TRBV5-1
TGTGCCAGGAGGTCAGGGGGGACCAATTCACCCCTCCACTTT,CARRSGGTNSPLHF,TRBD1,TRBJ1-6,.,TRBV2
TGTGCCAGCAGTTCCACCTTCCGGAGCATGAACACTGAAGCTTTCTTT,CASSSTFRSMNTEAFF,.,TRBJ1-1,few,TRBV28
TGCAGCGTTGAAGCTCCTCAGCGGATATCCTACAATGAGCAGTTCTTC,CSVEAPQRISYNEQFF,.,TRBJ2-1,.,TRBV29-1
TGTGCCATCACCTCAGGGATTGAAGCTTTCTTT,CAITSGIEAFF,.,TRBJ1-1,.,TRBV10-3
TGTGCCAGCAGCGTAACCGGGACTAGCGGTTCATTAACCGGGGAGCTGTTTTTT,CASSVTGTSGSLTGELFF,TRBD2,TRBJ2-2,once,TRBV9
TGTGCCAGCAGTTCTCTTACCCTGACAGGGTTCTACGAGCAGTACTTC,CASSSLTLTGFYEQYF,TRBD1,TRBJ2-7,.,TRBV27
TGCAGCGTTGAAGACGGGGAGAGTACCTACGAGCAGTACTTC,CSVEDGESTYEQYF,.,TRBJ2-7,.,TRBV29-1
TGCGCCAGCAGCCAACATTCCGGGGGGGGCTACGGCTACACCTTC,CASSQHSGGGYGYTF,.,TRBJ1-2,.,TRBV4-1
TGTGCCAGCAGCTTAGGACAAAATCAGCCCCAGCATTTT,CASSLGQNQPQHF,.,TRBJ1-5,.,TRBV7-9
TGTGCCAGCAGCGCCATGGTTGCTGGGGTCGATGAGCAGTTCTTC,CASSAMVAGVDEQFF,.,TRBJ2-1,.,TRBV9